This TCR beta chain derives from a study of cytomegalovirus exposure and HLA in healthy donors. Looked up from germline, CDR1 is WNHNN and CDR2 is SYGVQD (reference sequence). J was trimmed by 6 bases and V by 8 bases; bases with no gene match: 11. The CDR3 runs 14 residues. Generated by immunoSEQ multiplex PCR, the TCRdb table keeps only in-frame clones and is missing some. The profile shows tens of thousands of clones, approximately 90% of them singletons. Sequencing was performed on PBMCs. The chain couples TRBV10-1 to TRBJ2-7, with TRBD1 matching 9 bases. This TCR derives from a woman aged 18-29 years in good health and CMV-seronegative. CDR3 sequence reads: CASRRDRETSEQYF. CDR3 DNA: TGCGCCAGCCGCCGGGACAGGGAAACTTCCGAGCAGTACTTC.